This T cell receptor beta chain was documented in a study of T cells in women clearing cervical HPV infection. Study-level results: Cases carried less TRBV6-7 than controls: roughly 0.12% versus 0.17%. Associations may precede or follow infection; HPV-specific or memory T cells were not isolated.

CDR1 SGHRS and CDR2 YFSETQ come from the germline V gene. The CDR3 covers 15 residues. The V and J ends lost 0 bases and 0 bases respectively, with 10 bases between them. All donors had a single incident cervical HPV16 infection, not prevalent. immunoSEQ multiplex PCR used an average of around 1,200 ng genomic DNA. The assay was immunoSEQ multiplex PCR, and TCRdb's table has in-frame clones only and misses some. In all, the sample yields under 45,000 clones. As concerns this clone: The antigen remains undetermined. From the germline J gene comes the end of the CDR3, since the read stops 3 residues before it.

The clonotype comes from a woman aged 18 to 75 with a cervical HPV16 infection that either progressed to CIN3+ or cleared (not recorded which). Sequences were obtained from blood buffy coat. This sequence joins TRBV5-1 and TRBJ2-7; a weak D match, TRBD1 (6 bases). The covered CDR3 bases are TGCGCCAGCAGCTTGGCAGGGGTGGACTCCTACGAG. As protein: CASSLAGVDSYE. The entire CDR3 protein is CASSLAGVDSYEQYF.